The 5 T cell receptor beta chains presented below share a single source sample, sequenced in a study of T cells in localized non-small cell lung cancer. Profiling relied on immunoSEQ multiplex PCR, and the TCRdb table lists in-frame clones only, not all of them. The table shows over 30,000 clones, with roughly 87% occurring only once. The input for sequencing was peripheral blood mononuclear cells, taken before any cancer treatment. The receptors derive from a man between 40 and 75 years old with stage III lung adenocarcinoma.

This sequence joins TRBV15 and TRBJ1-5, with 10 bases that match TRBD1. Germline trimming cut 2 bases from V and 3 bases from J; bases unmatched to any gene: 10. Germline loops: CDR1 LNHNV, CDR2 YYDKDF (reference sequence). The CDR3 contains 18 residues. The CDR3 DNA reads TGTGCCACCAGCAGAAATTTACCGGGACAGGGGCCCAATCAGCCCCAGCATTTT. Protein sequence: CATSRNLPGQGPNQPQHF. Together with reference TRBV15 and TRBJ1-5, the CDR3 gives the full variable domain: DAMVIQNPRYQVTQFGKPVTLSCSQTLNHNVMYWYQQKSSQAPKLLFHYYDKDFNNEADTPDNFQSRRPNTSFCFLDIRSPGLGDTAMYLCATSRNLPGQGPNQPQHFGDGTRLSIL.

The chain has TRBV19 and TRBJ1-1, with a possible D match to TRBD1 (5 bases). Germline lookup yields CDR1 LNHDA and CDR2 SQIVND (reference sequence). Trimming shortened V by 2 bases and J by 6 bases, and 10 bases separated the two germline ends. The CDR3 totals 13 residues. CDR3 protein: CASSIKGWAEAFF. Written as DNA, the CDR3 is TGTGCCAGTAGTATAAAGGGGTGGGCTGAAGCTTTCTTT.

The rearrangement joins TRBV5-5 to TRBJ2-2; 7 bases fit TRBD2. The CDR3 consists of 15 residues. Trimming at V came to 2 bases and at J to 3 bases, leaving 4 bases not matched to a gene. Germline V gene data show CDR1 as SGHKS and CDR2 as YYEKEE (reference sequence). The CDR3, as DNA: TGTGCCAGCAGCTTCCGGGGGGTAGACACCGGGGAGCTGTTTTTT. Residues: CASSFRGVDTGELFF.

The sample holds a few counts of this clone. This chain uses TRBV4-3 with TRBJ2-1, with TRBD1 as a possible D gene (6 bases). This CDR3 is built from 20 residues. Trimming took off 2 bases at V and 0 bases at J, with 23 bases between the two ends. Germline V gene lookup returns CDR1 LGHNA and CDR2 YSLEER. In DNA form, the CDR3 reads TGCGCCAGCAGCCAAAGTGGCAGGGGTATGAGGGAAAGCTCCTACAATGAGCAGTTCTTC. Protein product: CASSQSGRGMRESSYNEQFF.

V usage is TRBV7-8 and J usage is TRBJ1-5; maybe TRBD1 (6 bases). Germline CDR1 is SGHVS and CDR2 is FQNEAQ. This CDR3 contains 16 residues. V lost 5 bases and J 9 bases, leaving 23 bases between the germline ends. This chain's CDR3 is CASSLGGQGLMGPQHF. Here the CDR3 DNA reads TGTGCCAGCAGCCTCGGCGGGCAGGGGCTCATGGGGCCCCAGCATTTT.